This T cell receptor (beta chain) was sequenced in a study of T cell responses to AZD1222 COVID-19 vaccine. The repertoire was sequenced with immunoSEQ multiplex PCR; TCRdb's copy has only in-frame clones and lacks some. The sample includes under 200,000 clones, almost 95% of them seen just once. Regarding this clone: Its antigen is undetermined. The DNA is left out, because the CDR3 cannot be placed on it with certainty; the CDR3 is given as TCRdb lists it.

General study results and limits: Compared with day 0, the breadth and depth of the Spike-specific TCR repertoire rose significantly after two doses of AZD1222. The CD4 TCRs associated with vaccination extended across spike and predominated at 160-218 and 743-854. Close to half of all spike-specific TCRs reportedly target regions of the variants that are unmutated.

The germline gives CDR1 SGHAT, CDR2 FQNNGV. The CDR3 has 13 amino acids, counting both end residues. The sequence derives from an adult in good health. This rearrangement joins TRBV11-2 to TRBJ2-5. This specimen consisted of peripheral blood, obtained on day 0 of AZD1222 vaccination. The CDR3 reads CASCAWGQETQYF.